This T cell receptor beta chain was documented in a study of CD8+ T cells in alopecia areata. Treatment in this sample: oral pan-JAK inhibitor, 5-10 mg twice daily. Obtained from alopecia areata patients were lesional scalp punch biopsies along with peripheral blood. PBMCs were stained for CD3, CD4 and CD8, and CD4+ and CD8+ T cells were sorted. Germline V gives CDR1 SEHNR, CDR2 FQNEAQ (reference sequence). V dropped 1 base and J dropped 6 bases, with 7 bases sitting between them. The CDR3 runs 13 residues. Isolated RNA was reverse transcribed into cDNA used as the sequencing template. Only in-frame clones appear in the TCRdb table, and some are missing; sequencing was by immunoSEQ multiplex PCR. The sample has tens of thousands of clones; about 71% are singletons.

This TCR was recovered from a human donor with alopecia areata. The chain has TRBV7-9 and TRBJ2-1, with D perhaps being TRBD1 or TRBD2 (5 bases each). The sample in question was CD8+ T cells sorted from blood, obtained at week 24, from a patient treated with tofacitinib. CDR3 coding DNA: TGTGCCAGCAGCTTAGGAGGGGCCAATGAGCAGTTCTTC. Its protein is CASSLGGANEQFF.